The 21 T cell receptor beta chains in this list originate from one sample, sequenced in a study of molecular identifiers for immune sequencing clone quantification. In TCRdb, the PCR reads were re-called with MiXCR into one record per CDR3 protein. The sample yields over 600,000 distinct CDR3 sequences, about 20% seen once. Sequencing was carried out using naive CD8+ T cells from blood, with Jurkat cell RNA spiked in. Subset here: FACS-sorted CD8+CD4-CCR7+CD45RA+ naive T cells. The receptors come from a human donor in good health. Some libraries in this study had Jurkat cell RNA spiked in.

This clonotype was detected many times. The V and J genes are TRBV2 and TRBJ2-5; 7 nucleotides align to TRBD2. Looked up from germline, CDR1 is SNHLY and CDR2 is FYNNEI. V lost 6 bases to trimming and J lost 5 bases; unmatched junction nucleotides: 12. This CDR3 contains 15 residues. The CDR3 loop reads CASSAGLLRGETQYF. DNA of the CDR3: TGTGCCAGCAGCGCTGGACTACTGCGGGGGGAGACCCAGTACTTC.

As concerns this clonotype: One base away lies a much larger clone, so this may be a sequencing read error. V usage is TRBV24-1 and J usage is TRBJ2-2; 8 bases fit TRBD1. The CDR3 length is 15 residues. From germline, CDR1 is KGHDR and CDR2 SFDVKD. The CDR3 is CATRKGQGDTGEPFF. Written as DNA, the CDR3 is TGTGCCACCAGGAAAGGACAGGGAGACACCGGGGAGCCGTTTTTT.

Details on this clonotype: Being one base from a much bigger clone, this may be a read error. The chain employs TRBV29-1 and TRBJ2-7; unclear D gene. The CDR3 contains 12 residues. CDR1 and CDR2 (germline): SQVTM, ANQGSEA. The DNA for the CDR3 is TGCGGCGTTGGTGTAGCACCCTACGAGCAGTACTTC. Protein sequence: CGVGVAPYEQYF.

As regards this clonotype: One end of the junction fails to match germline, which may point to a read error. J is TRBJ2-5 and V is TRBV6-5; possibly TRBD1 or TRBD2 for D (7 bases each). CDR1 and CDR2 from the germline V gene are MNHEY and SVGAGI. The CDR3 has 15 amino acids. CDR3 bases: TGTGCCAGCAGTCCTAGCGGAGGGGGCCAAGAGACCCAGCACTTC. Protein sequence: CASSPSGGGQETQHF.

This clonotype was detected many times. The genes are TRBV28 and TRBJ1-5; D gene unclear. V lost 4 bases and J lost 4, with 11 bases in between. The germline CDR1 and CDR2 sequences are MDHEN and SYDVKM. The CDR3 is made up of 14 amino acids. The CDR3 DNA follows: TGTGCCAGCAGTTGGCAGAACGTGAATCAGCCCCAGCATTTT. This translates into CASSWQNVNQPQHF.

This clonotype was detected ten times or more. The rearrangement links TRBV2 to TRBJ2-2; TRBD1 agrees at 10 bases. The CDR3 covers 13 residues. Trimming removed 11 bases from V and 5 bases from J; junction bases left unmatched: 5. Per germline, CDR1 SNHLY and CDR2 FYNNEI. CDR3 nucleotide sequence: TGTGCCTGTGGACAGGGGGGTACCGGGGAGCTGTTTTTT. It encodes CACGQGGTGELFF. The full variable domain, in which reference TRBV2 and TRBJ2-2 provide the parts outside the CDR3, is EPEVTQTPSHQVTQMGQEVILRCVPISNHLYFYWYRQILGQKVEFLVSFYNNEISEKSEIFDDQFSVERPDGSNFTLKIRSTKLEDSAMYFCACGQGGTGELFFGEGSRLTVL.

This clonotype has only a few counts. The rearrangement uses TRBV25-1 and TRBJ1-1; D possibly corresponds to TRBD1 (6 bases). V was clipped by 2 bases and J by 5 bases, with 18 bases between them. Germline CDR1 and CDR2: MGHDK and SYGVNS. The CDR3 has 16 amino acids. The CDR3 reads CASSEPLGGRDTEAFF. The CDR3 DNA follows: TGTGCCAGCAGTGAACCCCTTGGGGGCAGAGATACTGAAGCTTTCTTT.

The table lists this clonotype with many counts. This chain joins TRBV7-9 and TRBJ2-7; a weak D match, TRBD2 (5 bases). Between the trimmed V and J ends, which lost 4 bases and 6 bases, there was a span of 19 bases. CDR3 length: 15 residues. Per the germline V gene, CDR1 is SEHNR and CDR2 is FQNEAQ (reference sequence). The DNA for the CDR3 is TGTGCCAGCAGCTCCGTGTCACCTGGAGGCGGCGAGCAGTACTTC. This gives the protein CASSSVSPGGGEQYF.

This clonotype has a handful of counts. For the CDR3, the DNA is TGTGCCAGTAGTATATGGGGTCATCAGCCCCAGCATTTT. It specifies CASSIWGHQPQHF. The chain couples TRBV19 to TRBJ1-5; D is unclear. V gave up 2 bases and J gave up 5 bases, with 7 bases separating them. Germline lookup yields CDR1 LNHDA and CDR2 SQIVND (reference sequence). There are 13 residues in the CDR3.

This clonotype turned up a few times. At one of its ends the junction is not consistent with the germline gene, which may arise from a read error. The CDR3 DNA sequence: TGTGCCAGCGCCCTAGTATATGCCGGGGAGCTGCTTTTT. As protein: CASALVYAGELLF. This chain uses TRBV27 with TRBJ2-2; possibly TRBD2 for D (5 bases). There are 13 residues in the CDR3. CDR1 is MNHEY and CDR2 is SMNVEV in the germline V gene (reference sequence).

This clonotype was detected only once. Just one base apart from a much larger clone, this may be a read error. V usage is TRBV5-3 and J usage is TRBJ1-2, with TRBD1 identical over 9 bases. TRBV5-3 is treated as an ORF (open reading frame) with a function not yet certain. The CDR3 covers 15 residues. The CDR3 DNA is TGTGCCAGCAGCTACACACAGGGGGCGAGCTATGGCTACACCTTC. It codes for CASSYTQGASYGYTF.

About this clonotype: A much larger clone is a single base away; this may be a read error. The chain has TRBV27 and TRBJ1-5, with unresolved D. Germline V lookup: CDR1 MNHEY, CDR2 SMNVEV (reference sequence). V gave up 8 bases and J gave up 4 bases, with 15 bases separating them. This CDR3 is built from 14 residues. In DNA form, the CDR3 reads TGTGCCAGCCGTCACTATGGGGTGAATCAGCCCCAGCATTTT. This translates into CASRHYGVNQPQHF.

This clonotype was found once. The CDR3: CASSLGTVGAFF. CDR3 sequence (DNA): TGTGCCAGCAGCTTAGGGACGGTTGGAGCTTTCTTT. This sequence joins TRBV7-9 and TRBJ1-1; D is undetermined. The CDR3 contains 12 residues. Germline loops: CDR1 SEHNR, CDR2 FQNEAQ (reference sequence). Deletions cut 1 base from V and 10 bases from J, with 10 bases between.

Regarding this clonotype: A much larger clone is a single base away; this may be a read error. The rearrangement uses TRBV29-1 and TRBJ2-7; TRBD2 matches 11 bases. With 7 bases clipped from V and 0 bases from J, the junction kept 8 bases outside the gene matches. This CDR3 contains 15 residues. Germline V gene lookup returns CDR1 SQVTM and CDR2 ANQGSEA. CDR3 region: CSAAGTSGSSYEQYF. The DNA for the CDR3 is TGCAGCGCCGCCGGGACTAGCGGTAGCTCCTACGAGCAGTACTTC.

The gene calls are TRBV4-1 and TRBJ1-6; 10 nucleotides align to TRBD1. CDR3 length: 16 residues. CDR1 and CDR2 from the germline V gene are MGHRA and YSYEKL. Unmatched junction bases numbered 8, after V lost 6 bases and J lost 6 bases. CDR3 sequence reads: CASSGTGDLGNSPLHF. CDR3 DNA sequence: TGCGCCAGCAGTGGGACAGGGGACTTAGGTAATTCACCCCTCCACTTT.

There are many counts of this clonotype. The rearrangement uses TRBV7-9 and TRBJ2-7; 11 bases line up with TRBD1. The V segment lost 5 bases and the J segment 6 bases; nucleotides outside the gene matches: 6. Looked up from germline, CDR1 is SEHNR and CDR2 is FQNEAQ (reference sequence). There are 14 residues in the CDR3. The CDR3 sequence: CASSPGTGGVEQYF. For the CDR3, the DNA is TGTGCCAGCAGCCCCGGGACAGGGGGTGTCGAGCAGTACTTC.

This clonotype was recorded a few times. The V and J genes are TRBV6-2 or TRBV6-3 and TRBJ2-1; possible D gene TRBD2, 6 bases. The V end was cut by 4 bases, the J end by 0 bases, with 16 bases between. Germline V gene sequence: CDR1 MNHEY, CDR2 SVGEGT. The CDR3 covers 17 residues. For the CDR3, the DNA is TGTGCCAGCAGTTGGAATAGCGGACCCAGCTCCTACAATGAGCAGTTCTTC. This gives the protein CASSWNSGPSSYNEQFF.

The J gene is TRBJ1-6, the V gene TRBV27; maybe TRBD1 (5 bases). The CDR3 runs to 14 residues. Trimming removed 7 bases from V and 5 bases from J, with 12 bases in between. Germline CDR1 reads MNHEY; CDR2 reads SMNVEV (reference sequence). The CDR3 loop is CASKRGVDNSPLHF. CDR3 coding DNA: TGTGCCAGCAAGAGGGGTGTGGATAATTCACCCCTCCACTTT.

This clonotype was seen a single time. Compared with germline, one end of the junction differs, possibly owing to a read error. The rearrangement uses TRBV12-3 or TRBV12-4 and TRBJ2-2, with D perhaps TRBD2 (5 bases). The CDR3 is 13 amino acids. The CDR3 region is CASSLEGTGEPFF. The CDR3 DNA is TGTGCCAGCAGTTTAGAGGGTACCGGGGAGCCGTTTTTT.

This clonotype was observed many times. V is TRBV6-2 or TRBV6-3 and J is TRBJ1-5; D gene ambiguous. V was trimmed by 2 bases and J by 2 bases, leaving 10 bases between them. CDR3 size: 15 residues. Germline loops: CDR1 MNHEY, CDR2 SVGEGT. The CDR3 loop reads CASSYEPRGNQPQHF. CDR3 bases: TGTGCCAGCAGTTACGAACCTCGGGGCAATCAGCCCCAGCATTTT.

In this sample, this clonotype turned up a few times. The V gene is TRBV4-3, the J gene TRBJ2-1; D is undetermined. Between the trimmed V and J ends, which lost 0 bases and 4 bases, there was a span of 7 bases. CDR1 is LGHNA and CDR2 is YSLEER in the germline V gene. The CDR3 spans 14 residues. Here the CDR3 reads CASSQDFQYNEQFF. The CDR3 DNA sequence: TGCGCCAGCAGCCAAGATTTTCAGTACAATGAGCAGTTCTTC.